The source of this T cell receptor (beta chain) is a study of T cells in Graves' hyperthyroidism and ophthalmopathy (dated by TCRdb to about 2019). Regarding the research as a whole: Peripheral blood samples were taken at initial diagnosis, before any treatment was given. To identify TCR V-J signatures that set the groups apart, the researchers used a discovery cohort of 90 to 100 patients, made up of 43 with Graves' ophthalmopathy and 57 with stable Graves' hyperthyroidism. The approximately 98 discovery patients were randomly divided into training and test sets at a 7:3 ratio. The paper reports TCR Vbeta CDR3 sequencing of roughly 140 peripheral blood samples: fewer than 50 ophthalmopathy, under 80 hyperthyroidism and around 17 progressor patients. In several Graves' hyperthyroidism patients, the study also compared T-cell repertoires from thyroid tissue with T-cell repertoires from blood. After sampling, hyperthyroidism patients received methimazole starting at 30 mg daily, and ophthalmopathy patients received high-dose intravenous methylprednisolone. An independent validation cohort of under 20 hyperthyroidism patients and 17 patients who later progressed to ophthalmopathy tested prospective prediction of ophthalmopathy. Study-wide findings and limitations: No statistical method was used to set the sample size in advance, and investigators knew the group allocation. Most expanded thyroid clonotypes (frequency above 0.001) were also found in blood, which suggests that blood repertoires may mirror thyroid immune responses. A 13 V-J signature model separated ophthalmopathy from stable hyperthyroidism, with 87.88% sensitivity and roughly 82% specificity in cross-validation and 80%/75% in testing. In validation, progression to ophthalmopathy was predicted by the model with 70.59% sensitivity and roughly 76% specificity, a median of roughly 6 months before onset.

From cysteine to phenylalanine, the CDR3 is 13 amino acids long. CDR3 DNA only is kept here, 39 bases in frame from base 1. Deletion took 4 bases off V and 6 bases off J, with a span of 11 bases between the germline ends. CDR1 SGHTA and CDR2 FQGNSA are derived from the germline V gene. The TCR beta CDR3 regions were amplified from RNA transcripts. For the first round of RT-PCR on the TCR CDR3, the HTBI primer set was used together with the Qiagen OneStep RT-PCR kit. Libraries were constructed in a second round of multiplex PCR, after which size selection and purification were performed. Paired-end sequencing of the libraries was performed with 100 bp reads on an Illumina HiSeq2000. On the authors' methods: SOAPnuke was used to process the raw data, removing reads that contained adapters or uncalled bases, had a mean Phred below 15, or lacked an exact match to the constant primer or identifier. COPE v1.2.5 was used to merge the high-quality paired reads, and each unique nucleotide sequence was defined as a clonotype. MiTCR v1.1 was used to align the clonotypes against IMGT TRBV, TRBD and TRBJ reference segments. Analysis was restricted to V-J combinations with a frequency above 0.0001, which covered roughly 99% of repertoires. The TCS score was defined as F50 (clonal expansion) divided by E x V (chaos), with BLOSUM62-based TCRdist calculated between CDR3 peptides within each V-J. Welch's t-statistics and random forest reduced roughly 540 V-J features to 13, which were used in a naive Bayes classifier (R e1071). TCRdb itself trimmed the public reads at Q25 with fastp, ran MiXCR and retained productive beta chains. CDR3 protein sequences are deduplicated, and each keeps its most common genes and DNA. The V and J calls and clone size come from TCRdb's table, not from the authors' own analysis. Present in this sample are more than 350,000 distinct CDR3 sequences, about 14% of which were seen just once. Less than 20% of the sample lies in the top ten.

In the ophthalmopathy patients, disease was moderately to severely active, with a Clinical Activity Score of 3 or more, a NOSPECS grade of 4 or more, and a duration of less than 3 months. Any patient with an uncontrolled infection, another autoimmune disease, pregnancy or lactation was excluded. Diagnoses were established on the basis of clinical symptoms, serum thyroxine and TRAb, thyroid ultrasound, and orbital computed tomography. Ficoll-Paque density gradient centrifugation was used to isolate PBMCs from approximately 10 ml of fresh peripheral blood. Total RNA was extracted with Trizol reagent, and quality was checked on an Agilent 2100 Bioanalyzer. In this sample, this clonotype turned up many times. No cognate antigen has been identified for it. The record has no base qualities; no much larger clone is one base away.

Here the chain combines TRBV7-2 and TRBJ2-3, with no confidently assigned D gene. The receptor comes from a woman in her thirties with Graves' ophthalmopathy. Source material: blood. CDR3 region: CASSSTVRDTQYF. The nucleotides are TGTGCCAGCAGCTCCACAGTCCGGGATACGCAGTATTTT. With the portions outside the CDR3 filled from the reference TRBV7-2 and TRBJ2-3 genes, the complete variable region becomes GAGVSQSPSNKVTEKGKDVELRCDPISGHTALYWYRQSLGQGLEFLIYFQGNSAPDKSGLPSDRFSAERTGGSVSTLTIQRTQQEDSAVYLCASSSTVRDTQYFGPGTRLTVL.